This TCR beta chain comes out of a study of blood T cell repertoires in COVID-19 (dated by TCRdb to the early 2020s). For the study in its entirety: Samples covering the acute and convalescent phases of COVID-19 were provided by collaborators in the United States, Italy and Spain. The repertoires were released in a freely available public database meant as a resource for research on the immune response to SARS-CoV-2. The dataset comprised deeply sampled blood TCRbeta repertoires from subjects exposed to, actively infected with, or recovered from COVID-19. Where available, HLA class I and class II types were taken from metadata supplied by the sample provider and were not determined by assay-based typing. A de-identified subject ID, COVID-19 status, age in years and sex were almost always included in the sample metadata. The material from the prospective study consisted of cDNA or gDNA derived from T cells, B-cell-depleted T cells, or PBMCs. The samples were drawn from two sources: the first 160 participants of the ongoing ImmuneRACE study, and fewer than 1,500 subjects contributed by 6 global collaborators. The full study reports these points: The quantity of clinical and demographic metadata differed by source and by participant and was supplied without curation.

TCRbeta CDR3 regions were amplified from genomic DNA by means of the immunoSEQ Assay, a bias-controlled multiplex PCR. On the study's bioinformatics: The number of nucleated cells in each sample was estimated by amplification of reference gene primers within the assay. Sequence reads were collapsed and filtered to measure the absolute abundance of every unique TCRbeta CDR3 rearrangement. For each sample, productive Simpson clonality was calculated as the square root of Simpson's diversity index across productive rearrangements. As stored in TCRdb, this immuneACCESS dataset retains in-frame rearrangements with V and J assigned. A fraction of the clones does not appear; measured against another copy, unresolved V genes explain less than half of the discrepancy, and the remainder lacks a known reason. The DNA was the basis for D and trimming; V, J and clone size are from that table. This sample comprises a few hundred thousand clones, around 80% of them detected only once. The biggest ten clones account for 2% to 2.5% of the sample.

Concerning this clone: Its antigen is currently not known. Base quality data are lacking; no much larger clone is found one base away.

Spanning cysteine to phenylalanine, the CDR3 consists of 18 amino acids. Only the CDR3 DNA is retained, 54 bases long and in frame from the first base. The germline V gene sets CDR1 to SGHTA and CDR2 to FQGNSA. The junction shows trimming of 1 base on V and 2 bases on J, and the gene matches do not reach 4 bases of it. Samples from volunteer blood donors who had recovered from COVID-19 were contributed by a second Seattle source. Whole blood was collected in K2EDTA tubes by collaborating institutions according to the institutions' own protocols. For TCRbeta analysis, collaborator samples were shipped as frozen whole blood, as isolated PBMCs, or as DNA extracted from either sample type.

The sequencing input was peripheral blood. The chain is encoded by TRBV7-2 joined to TRBJ2-3; 15 junctional bases match TRBD2. This sequence originates from a man aged 35 to 55 who had recovered from COVID-19. The nucleotide sequence reads TGTGCCAGCAGCTTAGTAGGACTAGCGGGGGGGCCCACAGATACGCAGTATTTT. The encoded protein is CASSLVGLAGGPTDTQYF. Outside the CDR3, residues come from the reference TRBV7-2 and TRBJ2-3 proteins, so the full variable domain is: GAGVSQSPSNKVTEKGKDVELRCDPISGHTALYWYRQSLGQGLEFLIYFQGNSAPDKSGLPSDRFSAERTGGSVSTLTIQRTQQEDSAVYLCASSLVGLAGGPTDTQYFGPGTRLTVL.